Below are 27 T cell receptor beta chains sequenced from a single sample in a study of blood T cell repertoires in COVID-19. Libraries were prepared by immunoSEQ multiplex PCR; TCRdb keeps only in-frame clonotypes and omits some of them. The sample yields under 150,000 clones, around three quarters seen once. Sequences were obtained from peripheral blood. Receptors originate from a woman aged 80 or over with acute or convalescent COVID-19.

This sequence joins TRBV3-1 (or the pseudogene TRBV3-2) and TRBJ1-2; 7 nucleotides agree with TRBD1. V lost 7 bases to trimming and J lost 10 bases; unmatched junction nucleotides: 18. Germline lookup yields CDR1 LGHDT and CDR2 YNNKEL (reference sequence). CDR3 length: 15 amino acids. Here the CDR3 DNA reads TGTGCCAGCAAACTTACAGGGGAAGGGGAAAAAAACTACACCTTC. It specifies CASKLTGEGEKNYTF.

The chain is built from TRBV6-1 and TRBJ2-1; D may be TRBD2 (6 bases). Trimming shortened V by 0 bases and J by 7 bases, and 22 bases separated the two germline ends. Germline CDR1 MNHNS, CDR2 SASEGT. This CDR3 contains 18 residues. CDR3: CASSEARGGGVRGNEQFF. In nucleotides, the CDR3 is TGTGCCAGCAGTGAAGCGAGGGGAGGAGGGGTTAGGGGAAATGAGCAGTTCTTC.

This clone appeared a single time. The rearrangement joins TRBV28 to TRBJ1-4; D ambiguous. This CDR3 has 11 amino acids. CDR1 and CDR2 from the germline V gene are MDHEN and SYDVKM. With 6 bases removed from V and 5 bases from J, the gap between germline ends came to 4 bases. The CDR3 nucleotides read TGTGCCAGCAGCCTGAATGAAAAACTGTTTTTT. Amino acid sequence: CASSLNEKLFF. Full variable domain (outside the CDR3, taken from reference TRBV28 and TRBJ1-4): DVKVTQSSRYLVKRTGEKVFLECVQDMDHENMFWYRQDPGLGLRLIYFSYDVKMKEKGDIPEGYSVSREKKERFSLILESASTNQTSMYLCASSLNEKLFFGSGTQLSVL.

V gene TRBV5-1 combines with J gene TRBJ2-1, with D possibly matching TRBD2 (7 bases). The CDR3 sequence is 15 residues long. The V end lost 0 bases, the J end lost 7 bases, and 14 bases lay between the germline ends. Germline assignment: CDR1 SGHRS and CDR2 YFSETQ. The CDR3 here is CASSLVGGLTNEQFF. The CDR3 region has the DNA TGCGCCAGCAGCTTGGTCGGGGGGCTTACGAATGAGCAGTTCTTC.

V is TRBV28 and J is TRBJ1-1; TRBD1 aligns across 7 bases. Per germline, CDR1 MDHEN and CDR2 SYDVKM. The junction had 8 bases not matched to a gene; V was cut back by 5 bases and J by 11 bases. The CDR3 spans 12 residues. Here the CDR3 DNA reads TGTGCCAGCAGTCGGGACAGCCGCTCGGCTTTCTTT. It codes for CASSRDSRSAFF.

The chain recombines TRBV6-5 with TRBJ2-5; 13 bases line up with TRBD2. The ends lost 7 bases at V and 3 bases at J; junction bases unmatched: 5. CDR1 is MNHEY, CDR2 SVGAGI, per germline. This CDR3 has 15 amino acids. CDR3 loop: CASISGLAGEETQYF. The CDR3 DNA reads as TGTGCCAGCATATCAGGACTAGCGGGAGAAGAGACCCAGTACTTC.

The J gene is TRBJ1-1, the V gene TRBV20-1; 9 nucleotides line up with TRBD1. The CDR3 consists of 14 residues. V shed 3 bases and J 6 bases; nucleotides not matched to a gene: 8. Germline assignment: CDR1 DFQATT and CDR2 SNEGSKA (reference sequence). CDR3 in DNA: TGCAGTGCTAGTGCACCGGGACAGGGCTCTGAAGCTTTCTTT. This encodes CSASAPGQGSEAFF.

The chain has TRBV6-5 and TRBJ1-1; TRBD1 aligns across 7 bases. Germline CDR1 and CDR2: MNHEY and SVGAGI. The CDR3 length is 13 residues. V shed 6 bases, J shed 3 bases, and the junction held 4 bases outside the gene matches. The CDR3 nucleotides are TGTGCCAGCAGCCGGGACAGAGACACTGAAGCTTTCTTT. Its protein product is CASSRDRDTEAFF.

The chain uses TRBV19 and TRBJ2-7, with 10 bases that match TRBD1. Germline V gives CDR1 LNHDA, CDR2 SQIVND (reference sequence). The CDR3 runs to 14 residues. With V trimmed by 3 bases and J by 5 bases, 4 bases remained unmatched. CDR3 nucleotides: TGTGCCAGTAGTATTGACAGGGGGCATGACGAGCAGTACTTC. Translation: CASSIDRGHDEQYF. The whole variable domain, remainder taken from reference TRBV19 and TRBJ2-7, is DGGITQSPKYLFRKEGQNVTLSCEQNLNHDAMYWYRQDPGQGLRLIYYSQIVNDFQKGDIAEGYSVSREKKESFPLTVTSAQKNPTAFYLCASSIDRGHDEQYFGPGTRLTVT.

In its sample, this clone was seen a few times. V is TRBV24-1 and J is TRBJ2-7; 10 bases align to TRBD2. The CDR3 consists of 15 residues. With 5 bases clipped from V and 2 bases from J, the junction kept 5 bases outside the gene matches. The V gene's germline CDR1 is KGHDR and CDR2 SFDVKD. The CDR3 coding sequence is TGTGCCACCAGTGGCGAGCGGGAGGGTACCTACGAGCAGTACTTC. It translates to CATSGEREGTYEQYF.

This rearrangement joins TRBV18 to TRBJ1-2; tentative D call: TRBD1 (5 bases). The CDR3 consists of 14 residues. Germline CDR1 and CDR2: KGHSH and LQKENI. V lost 4 bases and J lost 3, with 12 bases in between. The CDR3 is CASSREGVDYGYTF. In nucleotides, the CDR3 is TGTGCCAGCTCACGTGAAGGGGTCGACTATGGCTACACCTTC. The full variable domain, with the rest looked up from reference TRBV18 and TRBJ1-2, is NAGVMQNPRHLVRRRGQEARLRCSPMKGHSHVYWYRQLPEEGLKFMVYLQKENIIDESGMPKERFSAEFPKEGPSILRIQQVVRGDSAAYFCASSREGVDYGYTFGSGTRLTVV.

This clone was seen only a few times. As DNA, the CDR3 is TGTGCCACCAGACAGACGAACACCGGGGAGCTGTTTTTT. Protein sequence: CATRQTNTGELFF. This chain joins TRBV24-1 and TRBJ2-2; no clear D gene. CDR1 is KGHDR, CDR2 SFDVKD, per germline. The V gene lost 7 bases and the J gene lost 0 bases, with 5 bases spanning the gap. The CDR3 covers 13 residues.

Here the CDR3 reads CASSLLAGVGNEQFF. In DNA form, the CDR3 reads TGTGCCAGCAGCTTACTAGCGGGAGTGGGTAATGAGCAGTTCTTC. The V and J genes are TRBV7-3 and TRBJ2-1, with TRBD2 matching over 10 bases. Germline CDR1 reads SGHTA; CDR2 reads FQGTGA. This CDR3 has 15 amino acids. The trim removed 2 bases at V and 7 bases at J, leaving 5 bases unmatched.

The chain joins TRBV10-3 to TRBJ2-7; 11 bases line up with TRBD1. Trimming removed 6 bases from V and 1 base from J; junction bases left unmatched: 2. The CDR3 consists of 14 residues. The germline V gene has CDR1 ENHRY and CDR2 SYGVKD. This chain's CDR3 is CAIRGQGGSYEQYF. As DNA, the CDR3 is TGTGCCATCAGGGGACAGGGGGGATCCTACGAGCAGTACTTC.

The gene calls are TRBV7-2 and TRBJ1-4; D is possibly TRBD1 (5 bases). The length of the CDR3 is 14 residues. Germline-derived CDR1 and CDR2 are SGHTA and FQGNSA. Trimming left V 5 bases short and J 6 bases short, with 13 bases between. CDR3 sequence reads: CASSLMGGDEKLFF. As DNA, the CDR3 is TGTGCCAGCAGCCTTATGGGGGGGGATGAAAAACTGTTTTTT.

The CDR3 region is CAISGGQGGSPLHF. The DNA for the CDR3 is TGTGCCATCAGTGGGGGACAGGGCGGGTCACCCCTCCACTTT. The chain links TRBV10-3 to TRBJ1-6; TRBD1 matches at 9 bases. V shed 4 bases, J shed 10 bases, and the junction held 5 bases outside the gene matches. CDR1 ENHRY and CDR2 SYGVKD come from the germline V gene. The CDR3 consists of 14 residues.

This clone was observed a handful of times. This chain uses TRBV2 with TRBJ1-1, with a tentative D call TRBD1 (6 bases). Germline assignment: CDR1 SNHLY and CDR2 FYNNEI. The CDR3 spans 14 residues. V lost 4 bases to trimming and J lost 4 bases, with 13 bases between them. CDR3 protein: CASSGLRGGTEAFF. In nucleotides, the CDR3 is TGTGCCAGCAGTGGACTCAGGGGCGGCACTGAAGCTTTCTTT.

This chain joins TRBV7-2 and TRBJ2-3; 11 bases match TRBD2. The length of the CDR3 is 14 residues. J was trimmed by 5 bases and V by 5 bases; bases with no gene match: 3. Germline-derived CDR1 and CDR2 are SGHTA and FQGNSA. The CDR3 region is CASSPGLAEDTQYF. DNA for the CDR3: TGTGCCAGCAGCCCGGGACTAGCGGAAGATACGCAGTATTTT.

V usage is TRBV19 and J usage is TRBJ2-3, with 10 bases that match TRBD2. Germline CDR1 reads LNHDA; CDR2 reads SQIVND (reference sequence). With V trimmed by 8 bases and J by 5 bases, 10 bases remained unmatched. CDR3 size: 15 residues. CDR3 residues: CASALAGLDVDTQYF. DNA for the CDR3: TGTGCCAGTGCACTAGCGGGACTAGATGTAGATACGCAGTATTTT.

The rearrangement joins TRBV7-8 to TRBJ1-1; no reliable D call. This CDR3 contains 16 residues. Germline-derived CDR1 and CDR2 are SGHVS and FQNEAQ. V lost 1 base to trimming and J lost 1 base, with 13 bases between them. The CDR3 DNA reads as TGTGCCAGCAGCTTAGGATGGGCCCAGAAGAACACTGAAGCTTTCTTT. Translation: CASSLGWAQKNTEAFF.

V gene TRBV30 combines with J gene TRBJ1-1; possibly TRBD1 for D (5 bases). Trimming removed 4 bases at V and 4 bases at J, with 10 bases between. This CDR3 spans 12 amino acids. Germline V lookup: CDR1 GTSNPN, CDR2 SVGIG (reference sequence). The CDR3 loop reads CAWKRGSTEAFF. CDR3 nucleotide sequence: TGTGCCTGGAAGCGGGGCAGCACTGAAGCTTTCTTT.

V gene TRBV19 combines with J gene TRBJ1-6; tentative D call: TRBD1 (5 bases). This CDR3 comprises 17 residues. Trimming pared 4 bases from V and 7 bases from J, leaving 20 bases between. Per germline, CDR1 LNHDA and CDR2 SQIVND (reference sequence). CDR3 DNA sequence: TGTGCCAGTAGTAGCGGGACCGCCCGTTTGGGGAATTCACCCCTCCACTTT. Translation: CASSSGTARLGNSPLHF.

The CDR3 spells CASSTGEGAGSPLHF. Written as DNA, the CDR3 is TGTGCCAGCTCGACAGGGGAGGGCGCTGGTTCACCCCTCCACTTT. The chain recombines TRBV18 with TRBJ1-6, with 8 bases identical to TRBD1. The V segment lost 6 bases and the J segment 9 bases; nucleotides outside the gene matches: 10. CDR1 KGHSH and CDR2 LQKENI come from the germline V gene. This CDR3 has 15 residues.

This clone was observed a few times. The chain uses TRBV6-5 and TRBJ1-1; possible D gene TRBD1, 5 bases. The CDR3 length is 15 residues. Germline CDR1 MNHEY, CDR2 SVGAGI. Trimming removed 5 bases at V and 1 base at J, with 14 bases between. CDR3 DNA: TGTGCCAGCAGTAGAGACAGAAATCCGAACACTGAAGCTTTCTTT. Amino acid sequence: CASSRDRNPNTEAFF.

The V and J genes are TRBV28 and TRBJ1-1; no definite D call. Trimming left V 7 bases short and J 1 base short, with 16 bases between. Germline V lookup: CDR1 MDHEN, CDR2 SYDVKM. This CDR3 is 15 amino acids long. Here the CDR3 reads CASTPMGSPNTEAFF. In DNA, the CDR3 is TGTGCCAGCACCCCTATGGGCAGCCCGAACACTGAAGCTTTCTTT.

V and J are TRBV15 and TRBJ1-1; D remains ambiguous. V dropped 0 bases and J dropped 7 bases, with 9 bases sitting between them. Germline lookup yields CDR1 LNHNV and CDR2 YYDKDF (reference sequence). The CDR3 has 13 amino acids. CDR3 in DNA: TGTGCCACCAGCAGAGACCTCCCGTTTGAAGCTTTCTTT. It codes for CATSRDLPFEAFF.

The gene calls are TRBV5-1 and TRBJ1-5; D ambiguous. The germline gives CDR1 SGHRS, CDR2 YFSETQ. This CDR3 contains 13 residues. The germline V and J ends were trimmed by 0 bases and 7 bases, with 8 bases remaining between them. CDR3 protein: CASSLEGGQPQHF. The CDR3 nucleotides are TGCGCCAGCAGCTTGGAGGGAGGACAGCCCCAGCATTTT.